The clone carrying this T cell receptor beta chain came up many times. V lost 8 bases and J lost 3, with 17 bases in between. Germline CDR1 SNHLY, CDR2 FYNNEI. There are 14 residues in the CDR3. There were TCR beta CDR3 regions amplified from RNA transcripts. First-round RT-PCR of the TCR CDR3 relied on the HTBI primer set. From the multiplex PCR reads, TCRdb called clonotypes with MiXCR, one entry per CDR3 protein. The data contain hundreds of thousands of distinct CDR3 sequences, 13% of them singletons. These data are taken from a study of T cells in Graves' hyperthyroidism and ophthalmopathy. Based on clinical symptoms, serum thyroxine and TRAb, thyroid ultrasound and orbital computed tomography, diagnoses were reached.

Input material: blood. This TCR was sampled from a woman aged 18-29 years with Graves' hyperthyroidism. The rearrangement links TRBV2 to TRBJ2-7; D unresolved. The CDR3 here is CASGGDGRYYEQYF. CDR3 nucleotide sequence: TGTGCCAGCGGCGGCGACGGACGGTACTACGAGCAGTACTTC.